The 13 T cell receptor beta chains below come from one sample, sequenced in a study of blood T cell repertoires in COVID-19. TCRdb's copy holds only in-frame clones and misses some; the assay was immunoSEQ multiplex PCR. The profile covers about 60,000 clones, with approximately 81% appearing a single time and about 16% taken by the ten largest. Sample: peripheral blood. Every receptor here comes from a man in his sixties with COVID-19, enrolled during active disease.

CDR3 nucleotide sequence: TGTGCCAGCAGCTTGGAGCTAGTTCGAAGGAATGAGCAGTTCTTC. Translated: CASSLELVRRNEQFF. The genes are TRBV5-5 and TRBJ2-1; D is uncertain. Trimming shortened V by 0 bases and J by 7 bases, and 14 bases separated the two germline ends. CDR1 is SGHKS and CDR2 is YYEKEE in the germline V gene (reference sequence). CDR3 length equals 15 residues.

This sequence joins TRBV12-5 and TRBJ2-1, with 9 bases that match TRBD1. The CDR3 is 14 amino acids. Germline assignment: CDR1 LGHNT and CDR2 FRNRAP. With 7 bases clipped from V and 7 bases from J, the junction kept 8 bases outside the gene matches. The CDR3 region is CASARNRGPNEQFF. The DNA for the CDR3 is TGTGCTAGTGCGAGGAACAGGGGGCCTAATGAGCAGTTCTTC.

The gene calls are TRBV6-5 and TRBJ2-7; 7 nucleotides agree with TRBD1. V dropped 5 bases and J dropped 5; count of bases not matched to a gene: 6. This CDR3 comprises 13 residues. Germline CDR1 is MNHEY and CDR2 is SVGAGI. DNA for the CDR3: TGTGCCAGCAGTACGACAGGGATCAACGAGCAGTACTTC. Protein product: CASSTTGINEQYF.

The chain is built from TRBV5-1 and TRBJ2-5; D is ambiguous. This CDR3 contains 13 residues. V was pared by 1 base and J by 5 bases, with 9 bases between. The V gene's germline CDR1 is SGHRS and CDR2 YFSETQ. The CDR3 nucleotides are TGCGCCAGCAGCTTGATGAGTGCGGAGACCCAGTACTTC. It translates to CASSLMSAETQYF.

This clone was picked up many times. The gene calls are TRBV7-9 and TRBJ1-4; 11 bases are shared with TRBD1. Germline CDR1 is SEHNR and CDR2 is FQNEAQ (reference sequence). The V and J ends lost 2 bases and 8 bases, in that order; junction bases with no gene match: 4. This CDR3 contains 15 residues. The CDR3 sequence is CASSLSGTGGEKLFF. In nucleotides, the CDR3 is TGTGCCAGCAGCTTATCCGGGACAGGGGGGGAAAAACTGTTTTTT.

The genes are TRBV7-2 and TRBJ1-5; weak D call: TRBD1 (6 bases). CDR1 is SGHTA, CDR2 FQGNSA, per germline. V gave up 0 bases and J gave up 5 bases, with 11 bases separating them. CDR3 size: 15 residues. CDR3 nucleotides: TGTGCCAGCAGCTTAGCTCAGGGGTTAGATCAGCCCCAGCATTTT. Translating it yields CASSLAQGLDQPQHF.

This sequence joins TRBV30 and TRBJ1-5; D is uncertain. The V and J ends lost 1 base and 9 bases respectively, with 10 bases between them. The CDR3 loop spans 12 amino acids. The germline gives CDR1 GTSNPN, CDR2 SVGIG (reference sequence). DNA for the CDR3: TGTGCCTGGAGTGCCGGAGACGGGCCCCAGCATTTT. It specifies CAWSAGDGPQHF.

Note on this clone: A far larger clone is one base from this, pointing to a likely read error. The CDR3 sequence is CASSQDRDEQYF. Written as DNA, the CDR3 is TGTGCCAGCAGCCAAGATCGGGACGAGCAGTACTTC. This chain links TRBV3-1 (or the pseudogene TRBV3-2) with TRBJ2-7; D gene unclear. CDR3 length equals 12 residues. The V gene lost 0 bases and the J gene lost 5 bases, with 5 bases spanning the gap. In germline, CDR1 is LGHDT, CDR2 YNNKEL (reference sequence).

The gene calls are TRBV2 and TRBJ2-3; no clear D gene. The CDR3 consists of 11 residues. Germline values: CDR1 SNHLY, CDR2 FYNNEI. Trimming pared 3 bases from V and 10 bases from J, leaving 8 bases between. Written as DNA, the CDR3 is TGTGCCAGCAGTGATTCCGCAGCGCAGTATTTT. It specifies CASSDSAAQYF.

V gene TRBV3-1 (or the pseudogene TRBV3-2) combines with J gene TRBJ2-1, with TRBD1 matching over 7 bases. The CDR3 extends over 16 amino acids. The V segment lost 4 bases and the J segment 7 bases; nucleotides outside the gene matches: 13. From germline, CDR1 is LGHDT and CDR2 YNNKEL (reference sequence). The CDR3: CASSPTGVPLWNEQFF. The CDR3 DNA follows: TGTGCCAGCAGCCCAACAGGGGTCCCCCTCTGGAATGAGCAGTTCTTC.

The table lists this clone with a count of one. The chain is built from TRBV28 and TRBJ1-5; 7 positions agree with TRBD1. Germline CDR1 MDHEN, CDR2 SYDVKM. V gave up 5 bases and J gave up 2 bases; unmatched junction bases: 12. CDR3 length: 17 residues. CDR3 residues: CASSPSGDRGGNQPQHF. CDR3 nucleotides: TGTGCCAGCAGTCCCTCAGGGGACAGAGGGGGCAATCAGCCCCAGCATTTT.

The gene calls are TRBV5-6 and TRBJ1-1, with 10 bases identical to TRBD1. Germline V gene sequence: CDR1 SGHDT, CDR2 YYEEEE. V was pared by 4 bases and J by 0 bases, with 12 bases of the junction left unmatched. This CDR3 spans 18 amino acids. The DNA for the CDR3 is TGTGCCAGCAGCGCCTATGGGACAGGGGCCCCAATGAACACTGAAGCTTTCTTT. Translation gives CASSAYGTGAPMNTEAFF.

The V call is TRBV6-5, the J call TRBJ2-4, with 8 nucleotides matching TRBD2. The CDR3 totals 14 residues. CDR1 is MNHEY and CDR2 is SVGAGI in the germline V gene. J was trimmed by 8 bases and V by 0 bases; bases with no gene match: 3. The DNA for the CDR3 is TGTGCCAGCAGTTACTCCGGGGGGGGTGACATTCAGTACTTC. Encoded protein: CASSYSGGGDIQYF.